This T cell receptor (beta chain) derives from a study of cytomegalovirus exposure and HLA in healthy donors (dated by TCRdb to between 2016 and 2019). Background for the entire study: In an earlier analysis of some 610 of the donors, 250 to 350 Gb of sequence data and 100 million or so unique TCR beta sequences from 150 million to 200 million T cells were reported. High-throughput TCR immunosequencing, statistical association of individual TCRs with disease status, and machine learning were combined to predict cytomegalovirus infection status. The study used immunosequencing to profile the T cell repertoires of approximately 650 subjects and linked those repertoires to cytomegalovirus serostatus. The later analysis used no new phenotypic data to find candidate immune exposures, relying instead on TCR beta sequences and their occurrence across donors. The genetic ancestry cluster associated with self-reported Caucasian donors included roughly four fifths of the roughly 380 genotyped donors. Approximately 310 gigabases of sequencing data and tens of millions of unique TCR sequences were included in an early release covering about 620 HLA-typed donors. Donor age, sex, ethnicity and CMV serostatus were compiled together with the repertoire data. Roughly 5 DR-DQ haplotypes were handled as single units for association and clustering because linkage in the cohort was strong. A later analysis re-analyzed previously published TCR beta repertoires from 650 to 800 donors and added high-resolution HLA genotyping to study TCR occurrence patterns. Across approximately 400 genotyped donors of the cohort, an average of approximately 240,000 unique TCR beta nucleotide sequences per donor were sequenced, and around 19% of those sequences were non-productive. Genome-wide SNP genotypes for about 55% of the roughly 670 donors were used in a later genetic analysis, which treated that subset as a discovery cohort. Typing coverage differed by locus: A, B, C, DRB1 and DQB1 were typed in about 620-640 donors, DQA1 in about 510, DPA1 in over 600, and DPB1 in approximately 450. Along with the roughly 610-subject first cohort, a separate validation cohort of over a hundred different subjects was used. The study was designed to test whether signatures of past pathogen exposure could be identified by cataloging public T cell receptors. An earlier analysis of fewer than 700 of the donors applied high-throughput TCR beta sequencing to assess whether each TCR beta V gene segment acted as functional or pseudogenic. All discovery cohort repertoires had been generated on a single sequencing platform. Class I and class II HLA loci were covered by the typing at four-digit resolution.

The cohort was made up of 500 to 800 healthy bone marrow donors. All cohort members were sampled while nominally healthy, although unrecorded immune exposures were likely present. The donor was CMV seropositive and was included in the group of approximately 300 seropositive cohort members. Each donor provided a peripheral blood sample, and peripheral blood mononuclear cells were used for TCR beta sequencing. The Qiagen DNeasy Blood Extraction Kit was used to extract genomic DNA from the blood cell samples. What the research found in general, with its limitations: Cytomegalovirus status was reported to be diagnosed by the classifier with high specificity and sensitivity in both the original and validation cohorts. According to the authors, the approach could potentially be generalized to other disease states and immunological phenotypes. Immune exposure information for the cohort was limited to CMV serostatus. Because the 87-base-pair reads could not distinguish some IMGT-functional V segments, including TRBV6-2 and TRBV6-3, those segments were excluded. V-gene and J-gene trimming of TCR beta chains was associated with a missense DCLRE1C variant in a later genetic analysis, and the association was replicated in an independent cohort. A further reported finding was that TCR beta sequences accurately predicted the HLA-A and HLA-B alleles for most subjects in the first cohort. Strong co-occurrence of HLA alleles, especially DR and DQ, made assigning TCR associations to individual alleles difficult. The study gave a list of under 200 TCR beta chains associated with cytomegalovirus. Broadly in line with IMGT annotations, most TCR beta V segments showed up in productive rearrangements about 90% or about 30% of the time in an earlier analysis of around 600 of the donors. Across donors, most TCR sequences were observed very rarely, whereas some public TCRs were present in many individuals. According to a later analysis, TCR association rates differed among HLA loci, with DRB1 alleles showing the most associated TCRs and HLA-C alleles showing the fewest. Roughly uniform sequencing depth across donors was assumed in presence/absence analyses, although this assumption may not hold. Correlated functional status among segregating V segments might be attributable to linkage disequilibrium, but an unknown experimental factor could not be ruled out. In a later genetic analysis, fewer N-insertions in productive TCRs were reported among donors in an Asian-associated ancestry cluster than the roughly 700-donor mean. A later analysis associated 17,000 or so TCR beta sequences with specific HLA alleles at a false discovery rate of 0.05. Only TCR beta chains were sequenced in this cohort, and the absence of alpha or paired-chain data limited detectable features. In vitro tests confirmed that a few of the cytomegalovirus-associated TCR beta chains recognize cytomegalovirus antigens. Compared with equally common non-associated chains, HLA-associated TCR beta chains in a later analysis were more clonally expanded and had lower generation probabilities. The earlier analysis of 587 of the donors excluded some 15 rarely observed V segments, including chromosome 9 orphons, because counts were too low. A group of highly shared sequence variants was considered likely to be a technical artifact of the sequencing pipeline. In a later analysis, several top co-occurrence clusters were reported to appear linked to parvovirus B19, influenza, CMV and Epstein-Barr virus. According to a later analysis, most CMV-associated TCR beta chains appeared to be HLA-restricted, and the HLA associations seemed to be driven largely by CMV exposure. HLA typing was unavailable for some donors at each locus, so association tests used only the typed subset.

With respect to this clone: Which antigen it targets is not known. Per-nucleotide qualities are absent, and no much larger clonotype sits a single base away.

The CDR3 covers 17 residues, taking in both the cysteine and the phenylalanine. The only DNA kept is the CDR3, 51 bases in frame from the first base. The germline V gene encodes CDR1 LGHNA and CDR2 YNFKEQ. V and J are trimmed by 4 bases and 8 bases, and the gene matches miss 17 bases of the junction. Library construction relied on the immunoSEQ multiplex PCR assay. The multiplex PCR relied on a mix of 60 forward primers for TCR Vbeta segments and 13 reverse primers for TCR Jbeta segments. The CDR3 region of rearranged TCR beta genes was amplified from genomic DNA with a multiplex PCR assay. The Illumina HiSeq System was used to sequence the amplified TCR beta libraries as 87-base-pair reads. In the original analysis: A later analysis tallied 75 million to 95 million unique TCR beta chains across the 666 repertoires, and roughly 11 million of those chains were shared by two or more donors. Raw reads were error-corrected and collapsed into unique sequences by a nearest-neighbor algorithm in which closely related sequences were merged to remove PCR and sequencing errors. CDR3 sequences were aligned to IMGT reference sequences to assign V, D and J gene segments. Each retained sequence needed at least a six-nucleotide match to both a V gene segment and a J gene segment. A rearrangement counted as productive if the CDR3 had no stop codons and remained in frame with V and J, and every other rearrangement counted as non-productive. CDR3 was defined by IMGT convention, running from the second conserved V-encoded cysteine to the conserved J-encoded phenylalanine. In an earlier analysis of just under 600 of the donors, sequences lacking an unambiguous match to a single V gene segment were excluded. In an earlier analysis of 587 of the donors, a V segment was called functional when productive rearrangements were above 56.7%, and segregating when the standard deviation between donors exceeded 5%. A statistical classification framework was developed to diagnose cytomegalovirus status using the catalog of TCR beta chain sequences. In a later analysis, TCR nucleotide sequences were compared against IMGT/GENE-DB human TR gene sequences so that V and J genes could be assigned. The TCRdist pipeline was used in a later analysis to assign CDR3 sequences and most-parsimonious VDJ recombination scenarios. In a later analysis, every TCR beta chain was defined by the combination of its CDR3 amino acid sequence and its V-gene family, and reads without a unique V-gene family were dropped. A later analysis removed 550 to 700 highly shared, low-generation-probability nucleotide sequences to deal with suspected cross-contamination and a sequencing artifact. In a later analysis, a clonal expansion index was calculated for each public chain from normalized within-repertoire ranks of inferred template counts. Generation probabilities in a later analysis came from a VDJ recombination model fitted to out-of-frame rearrangements, and those results were checked against IGoR. In a later analysis, TCR-TCR, TCR-HLA and TCR-CMV co-occurrence was scored with hypergeometric tests, and a repertoire-size bias correction was applied to TCR pairs. A later analysis estimated false discovery rates by permuting HLA or CMV assignments 20 times. In a later analysis, co-occurring TCRs were grouped using DBSCAN, and TCRdist sequence similarity was added for clustering within HLA-allele-positive subsets. For co-occurrence clustering, repertoires with fewer than 30,000 or more than 120,000 public chains were excluded, along with 5 or 6 repertoires with anomalous nucleotide sharing. TCRdb limited this immuneACCESS table to in-frame rearrangements with V and J called. A share of clones is missing; checked studies link under half to unresolved V genes, and the rest is unexplained. D and trimming come from the DNA, and the V and J calls and clone size come from that table. The sample records around 100,000 clones, roughly three quarters of which are singletons. Approximately 4.2% of the sample goes to the ten largest clones.

Sequenced material: PBMCs. The receptor chain draws on TRBV4-2 and TRBJ1-2; TRBD1 matches 9 bases in the middle. The sequence was collected from a female donor in good health and CMV-seropositive. CDR3 region: CASSLAQQGARGGGYTF. In nucleotide form, the sequence is TGTGCCAGCAGCCTTGCACAACAGGGGGCGCGAGGGGGGGGCTACACCTTC.